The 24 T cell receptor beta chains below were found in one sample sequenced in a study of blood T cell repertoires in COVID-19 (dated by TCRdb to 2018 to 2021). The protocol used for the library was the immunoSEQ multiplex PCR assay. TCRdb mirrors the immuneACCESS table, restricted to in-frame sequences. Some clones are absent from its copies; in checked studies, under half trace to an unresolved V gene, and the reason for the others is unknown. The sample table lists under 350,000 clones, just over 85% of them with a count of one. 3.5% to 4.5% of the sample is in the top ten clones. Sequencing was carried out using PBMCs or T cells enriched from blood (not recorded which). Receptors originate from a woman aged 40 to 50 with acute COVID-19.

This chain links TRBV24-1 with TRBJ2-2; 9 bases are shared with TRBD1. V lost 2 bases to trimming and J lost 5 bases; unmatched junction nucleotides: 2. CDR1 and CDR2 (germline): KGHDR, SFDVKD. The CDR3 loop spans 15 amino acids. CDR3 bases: TGTGCCACCAGTGATTGGGGGACAGGGACCGGGGAGCTGTTTTTT. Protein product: CATSDWGTGTGELFF.

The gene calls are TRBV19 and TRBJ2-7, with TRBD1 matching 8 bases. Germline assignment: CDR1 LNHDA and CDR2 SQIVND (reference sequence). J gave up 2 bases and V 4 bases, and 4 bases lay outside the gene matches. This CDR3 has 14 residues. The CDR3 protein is CASSRGTGPYEQYF. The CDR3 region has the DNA TGTGCCAGTAGTAGGGGGACAGGACCCTACGAGCAGTACTTC. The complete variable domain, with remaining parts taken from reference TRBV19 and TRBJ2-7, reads DGGITQSPKYLFRKEGQNVTLSCEQNLNHDAMYWYRQDPGQGLRLIYYSQIVNDFQKGDIAEGYSVSREKKESFPLTVTSAQKNPTAFYLCASSRGTGPYEQYFGPGTRLTVT.

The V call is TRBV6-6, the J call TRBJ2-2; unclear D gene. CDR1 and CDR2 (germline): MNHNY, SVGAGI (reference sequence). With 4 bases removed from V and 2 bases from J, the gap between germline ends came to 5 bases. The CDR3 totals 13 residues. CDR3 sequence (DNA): TGTGCCAGCAGTTCAAAAAACACCGGGGAGCTGTTTTTT. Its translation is CASSSKNTGELFF.

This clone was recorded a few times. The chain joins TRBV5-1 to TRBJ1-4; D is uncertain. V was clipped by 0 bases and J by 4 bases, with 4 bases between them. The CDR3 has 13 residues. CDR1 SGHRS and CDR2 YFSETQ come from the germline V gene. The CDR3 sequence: CASSLAGNEKLFF. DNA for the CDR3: TGCGCCAGCAGCTTGGCGGGTAATGAAAAACTGTTTTTT.

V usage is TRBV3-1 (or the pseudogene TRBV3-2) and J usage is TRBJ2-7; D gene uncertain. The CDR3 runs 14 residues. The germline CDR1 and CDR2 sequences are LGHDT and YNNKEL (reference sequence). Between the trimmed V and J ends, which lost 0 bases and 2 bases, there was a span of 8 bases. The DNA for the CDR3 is TGTGCCAGCAGCCAAGATGTGCGGACCTACGAGCAGTACTTC. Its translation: CASSQDVRTYEQYF.

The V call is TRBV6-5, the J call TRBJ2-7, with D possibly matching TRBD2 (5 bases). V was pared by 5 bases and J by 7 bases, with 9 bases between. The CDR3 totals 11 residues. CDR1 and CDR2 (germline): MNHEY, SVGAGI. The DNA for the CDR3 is TGTGCCAGCAGTAGAGGGTCTGAGCAGTACTTC. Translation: CASSRGSEQYF.

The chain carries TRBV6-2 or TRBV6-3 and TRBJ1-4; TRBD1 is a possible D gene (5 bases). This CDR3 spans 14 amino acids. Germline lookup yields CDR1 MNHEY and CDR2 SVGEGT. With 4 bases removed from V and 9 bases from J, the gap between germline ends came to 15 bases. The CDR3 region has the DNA TGTGCCAGCAGTTTAACAGGACCTCCCCAAAAACTGTTTTTT. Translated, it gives CASSLTGPPQKLFF.

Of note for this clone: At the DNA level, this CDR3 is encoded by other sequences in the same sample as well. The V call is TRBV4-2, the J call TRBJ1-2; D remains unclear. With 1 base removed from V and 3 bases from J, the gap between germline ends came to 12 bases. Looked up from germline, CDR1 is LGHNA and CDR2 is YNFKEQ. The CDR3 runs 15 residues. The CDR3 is CASSQGADSHYGYTF. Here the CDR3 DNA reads TGTGCCAGCAGCCAAGGGGCAGATTCGCACTATGGCTACACCTTC.

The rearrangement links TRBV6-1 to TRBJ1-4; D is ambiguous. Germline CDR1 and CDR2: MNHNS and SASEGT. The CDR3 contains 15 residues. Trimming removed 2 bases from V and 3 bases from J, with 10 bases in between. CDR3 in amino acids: CASSERGQPNEKLFF. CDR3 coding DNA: TGTGCCAGCAGTGAAAGAGGGCAGCCTAATGAAAAACTGTTTTTT.

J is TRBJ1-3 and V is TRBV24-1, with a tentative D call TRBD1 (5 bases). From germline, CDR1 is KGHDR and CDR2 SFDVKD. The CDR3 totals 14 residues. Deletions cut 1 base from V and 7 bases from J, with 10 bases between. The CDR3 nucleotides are TGTGCCACCAGTGATTTCGACAGCTGGAACACCATATATTTT. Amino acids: CATSDFDSWNTIYF.

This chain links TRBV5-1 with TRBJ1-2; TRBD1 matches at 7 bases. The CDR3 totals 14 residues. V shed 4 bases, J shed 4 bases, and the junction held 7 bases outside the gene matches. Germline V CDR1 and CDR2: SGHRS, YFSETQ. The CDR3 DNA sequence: TGCGCCAGCAGCCCGGGACAGCAATTCTATGGCTACACCTTC. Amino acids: CASSPGQQFYGYTF.

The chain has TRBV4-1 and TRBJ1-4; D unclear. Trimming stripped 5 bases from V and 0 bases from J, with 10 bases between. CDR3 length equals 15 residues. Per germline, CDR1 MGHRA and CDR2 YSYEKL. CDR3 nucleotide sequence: TGCGCCAGCAGCACTCGGGTTACAACTAATGAAAAACTGTTTTTT. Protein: CASSTRVTTNEKLFF.

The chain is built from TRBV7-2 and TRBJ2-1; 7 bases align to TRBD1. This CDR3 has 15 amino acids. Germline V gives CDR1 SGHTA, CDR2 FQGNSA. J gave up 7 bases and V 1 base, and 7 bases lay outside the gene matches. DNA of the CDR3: TGTGCCAGCAGCTTAGACAGGGGTTTTCGTAATGAGCAGTTCTTC. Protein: CASSLDRGFRNEQFF.

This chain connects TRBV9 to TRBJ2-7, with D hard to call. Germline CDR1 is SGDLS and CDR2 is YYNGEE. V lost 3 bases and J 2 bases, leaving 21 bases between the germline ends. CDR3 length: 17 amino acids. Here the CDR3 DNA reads TGTGCCAGCAGCGCATTGGTAAGCGCCACCTTAACCTACGAGCAGTACTTC. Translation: CASSALVSATLTYEQYF.

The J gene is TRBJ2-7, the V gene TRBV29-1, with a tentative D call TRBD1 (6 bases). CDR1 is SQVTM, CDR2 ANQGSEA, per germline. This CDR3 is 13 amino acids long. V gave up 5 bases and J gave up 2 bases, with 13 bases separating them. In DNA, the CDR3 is TGCAGCGTTCAAAGACAGGCTGCCTACGAGCAGTACTTC. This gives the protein CSVQRQAAYEQYF.

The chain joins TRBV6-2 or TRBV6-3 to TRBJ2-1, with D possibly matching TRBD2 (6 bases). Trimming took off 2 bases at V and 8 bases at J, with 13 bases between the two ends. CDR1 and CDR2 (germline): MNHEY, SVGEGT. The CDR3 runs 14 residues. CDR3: CASSYLISGDEQFF. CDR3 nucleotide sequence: TGTGCCAGCAGTTACCTAATCTCGGGGGATGAGCAGTTCTTC.

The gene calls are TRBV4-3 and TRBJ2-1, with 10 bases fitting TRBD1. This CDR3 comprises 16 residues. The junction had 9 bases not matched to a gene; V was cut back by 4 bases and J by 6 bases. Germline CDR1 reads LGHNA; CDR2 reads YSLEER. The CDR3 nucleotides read TGCGCCAGCAGCCCAGGGGGGACAGGGGTGGGCAATGAGCAGTTCTTC. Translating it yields CASSPGGTGVGNEQFF.

DNA of the CDR3: TGTGCCAGCAGCTCTTTTAGCGGGCAGAATGAGCAGTTCTTC. Protein product: CASSSFSGQNEQFF. This chain connects TRBV11-2 to TRBJ2-1; 7 bases align to TRBD2. Germline V gene sequence: CDR1 SGHAT, CDR2 FQNNGV. The J segment lost 7 bases and the V segment lost 4 bases, leaving 7 bases of the junction unmatched. The CDR3 extends over 14 amino acids.

In nucleotides, the CDR3 is TGTGCCAGCAGTTCGACAGAGTCCATGGGCTACACCTTC. This sequence encodes CASSSTESMGYTF. The V call is TRBV27, the J call TRBJ1-2; maybe TRBD1 (5 bases). V was clipped by 4 bases and J by 8 bases, with 14 bases between them. Germline V lookup: CDR1 MNHEY, CDR2 SMNVEV (reference sequence). The CDR3 has 13 amino acids.

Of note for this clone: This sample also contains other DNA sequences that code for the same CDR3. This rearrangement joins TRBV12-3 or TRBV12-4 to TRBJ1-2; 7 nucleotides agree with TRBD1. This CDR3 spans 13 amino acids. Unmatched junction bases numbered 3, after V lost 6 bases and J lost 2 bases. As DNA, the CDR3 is TGTGCCAGCAGCCCGACAGGGAACTATGGCTACACCTTC. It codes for CASSPTGNYGYTF.

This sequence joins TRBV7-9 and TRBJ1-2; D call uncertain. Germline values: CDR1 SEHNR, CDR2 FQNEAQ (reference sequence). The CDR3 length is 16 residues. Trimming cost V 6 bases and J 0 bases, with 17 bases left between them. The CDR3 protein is CASSNSGNRANYGYTF. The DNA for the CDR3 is TGTGCCAGCAGTAATAGCGGCAACCGAGCTAACTATGGCTACACCTTC.

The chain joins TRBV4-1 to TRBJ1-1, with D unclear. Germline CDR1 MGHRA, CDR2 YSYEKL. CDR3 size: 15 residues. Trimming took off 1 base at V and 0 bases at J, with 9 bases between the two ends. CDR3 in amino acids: CASSQAGLMNTEAFF. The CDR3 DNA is TGCGCCAGCAGCCAAGCAGGACTGATGAACACTGAAGCTTTCTTT.

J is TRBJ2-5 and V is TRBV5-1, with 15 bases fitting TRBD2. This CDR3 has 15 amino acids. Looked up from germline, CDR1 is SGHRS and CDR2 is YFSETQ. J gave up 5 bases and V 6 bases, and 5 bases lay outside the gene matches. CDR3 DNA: TGCGCCAGCACCGGACTAGCGGGGGGGCCTGAGACCCAGTACTTC. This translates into CASTGLAGGPETQYF. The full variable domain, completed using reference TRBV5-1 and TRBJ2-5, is KAGVTQTPRYLIKTRGQQVTLSCSPISGHRSVSWYQQTPGQGLQFLFEYFSETQRNKGNFPGRFSGRQFSNSRSEMNVSTLELGDSALYLCASTGLAGGPETQYFGPGTRLLVL.

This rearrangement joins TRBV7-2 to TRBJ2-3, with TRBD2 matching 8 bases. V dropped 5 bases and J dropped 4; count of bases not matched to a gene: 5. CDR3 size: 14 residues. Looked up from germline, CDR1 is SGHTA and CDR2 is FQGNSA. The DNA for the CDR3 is TGTGCCAGCAGCCAATCTAGCGGGTCAGATACGCAGTATTTT. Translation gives CASSQSSGSDTQYF.